The rows below give T cell receptor beta chains drawn from one sample of a study of CD8+CD57+ T cells in acquired aplastic anemia. TCRdb ran MiXCR on the reads and lists one entry per CDR3 protein. Here the sample spans around 170,000 distinct CDR3 sequences, around half being singletons. What was sequenced was sorted CD4+, CD8+, or CD8+CD57+ T cells (not recorded which) from PBMCs. The source of these receptors is a human donor with aplastic anemia. CDR3s include the opening cysteine and the closing phenylalanine or tryptophan. D genes are given only for firm matches. Clone size is not always given. Where it is, it says once, few, many or a class for expanded clones.

d_gene	v_gene	abundance	j_gene	CDR3nt	CDR3aa
NA	TRBV2	many	TRBJ1-1	TGTGCCAGCACTCGGGAGGACACTGAAGCTTTCTTT	CASTREDTEAFF
TRBD1	TRBV25-1	NA	TRBJ2-1	TGTGCCAGCAGTGCTTCTAGGACAGGACCCTACAATGGGCAGTTCTTC	CASSASRTGPYNGQFF
NA	TRBV10-3	NA	TRBJ2-1	TGTGCCACCAGTGTTTTGGCAGGTACCAATGAGCAGTTCTTC	CATSVLAGTNEQFF
NA	TRBV6-1	many	TRBJ1-2	TGTGCCAGCAGCCCCCAATGGCAGCTCTATGGCTACACCTTC	CASSPQWQLYGYTF
TRBD2	TRBV7-9	NA	TRBJ2-7	TGTGCCAGCAGCCTAGGACTAGCGGGAGACGAGCAGTACTTC	CASSLGLAGDEQYF
NA	TRBV3-1	many	TRBJ1-6	TGTGCCAGCAGCCAGGGGGCTGATTCACCCCTCCACTTT	CASSQGADSPLHF
TRBD2	TRBV20-1	NA	TRBJ2-3	TGCAGTGCTAGAGATAATCTAGCGGGGGATGCAGATACGCAGTATTTT	CSARDNLAGDADTQYF
NA	TRBV10-3	NA	TRBJ2-2	TGTGCCACCGCGGGACGGAATACCGGGGAGCTGTTTTTT	CATAGRNTGELFF
NA	TRBV7-2	many	TRBJ1-3	TGTGCCAGCAGCTTAGGTTCAGGTCCCGGAAACACCATATATTTT	CASSLGSGPGNTIYF
NA	TRBV19	many	TRBJ2-1	TGTGCCAGTAGCAGCGTAGACGAAGCTGAGCAGTTCTTC	CASSSVDEAEQFF
NA	TRBV5-4	many	TRBJ1-2	TGTGCCAGCAGCTTGGGTGGCAACTCCCCTTATGGCTACACCTTC	CASSLGGNSPYGYTF
NA	TRBV11-3	many	TRBJ1-5	TGTGCCTCAGCCCCGGATAGCAATCAGCCCCAGCATTTT	CASAPDSNQPQHF
NA	TRBV5-8	NA	TRBJ2-7	TGTGCCAGCAGCTTGCTGCAGGCCTACGAGCAGTACTTC	CASSLLQAYEQYF
NA	TRBV29-1	few	TRBJ2-1	TGCAGCACCGGGACGGAGACCTACAATGAGCAGTTCTTC	CSTGTETYNEQFF
NA	TRBV7-2	NA	TRBJ1-2	TGTGCCAATGACCGCTGGGGGCTAATTAGGAATGGCTACACCTTC	CANDRWGLIRNGYTF
TRBD2	TRBV7-2	many	TRBJ2-1	TGTGCCAGCAGCGGGAGACTAGCGGGGGGGCACAATGAGCAGTTCTTC	CASSGRLAGGHNEQFF
TRBD1	TRBV19	many	TRBJ1-2	TGTGCCAGTAGTACCGGGATCCGGGACAGGAGGCCTGTCTCCTATGGCTACACCTTC	CASSTGIRDRRPVSYGYTF
TRBD2	TRBV11-1	NA	TRBJ2-3	TGTGCCAGCAGCGCCCTCAGCGGGGGTATCACAGATACGCAGTATTTT	CASSALSGGITDTQYF
TRBD1	TRBV14	NA	TRBJ1-2	TGTGCCAGCTCACCAATCTCACAGGGGGCTGACGGCTACACCTTC	CASSPISQGADGYTF
NA	TRBV2	NA	TRBJ1-5	TGTGCCAGCAGCCAGACAGTGCGTCAGCCCCAGCATTTT	CASSQTVRQPQHF
NA	TRBV12-3/TRBV12-4	NA	TRBJ1-5	TGTGCCAGCAGTCCACCGGGGGTCCGTCAGCCCCAGCGTTTT	CASSPPGVRQPQRF
TRBD1	TRBV15	NA	TRBJ1-5	TGTGCCACCAGCTGGGGTACAGGGGAACGCAATCAGCCCCAGCATTTT	CATSWGTGERNQPQHF
NA	TRBV14	NA	TRBJ2-3	TGTGCCAGCAGCGTACAGAAGCCTTGCACAGATACGCAGTATTTT	CASSVQKPCTDTQYF
TRBD1	TRBV19	many	TRBJ1-1	TGTGCCAGTAGCCCGGGAGGGGGCGCGTACACTGAAGCTTTCTTT	CASSPGGGAYTEAFF
NA	TRBV15	many	TRBJ2-4	TGTGCCACCAGCAGAGAAAGGGAATCGGGCAAAAACATTCAGTACTTC	CATSRERESGKNIQYF
TRBD1	TRBV9	many	TRBJ2-2	TGTGCCAGCAGCGTAGCTACGGGACAGAGTCTGGGGGAGCTGTTTTTT	CASSVATGQSLGELFF
TRBD2	TRBV24-1	many	TRBJ2-5	TGTGCCACCAGCTTAGCGGGTGGCGAGACCCAGTACTTC	CATSLAGGETQYF
NA	TRBV4-3	many	TRBJ1-1	TGCGCCAGCAGCCAAGTTTTGGGGGCGGTCGGTGAAGCTTTCTTT	CASSQVLGAVGEAFF
TRBD1	TRBV7-2	many	TRBJ1-1	TGTGCCAGCAGCTCCGGACAGGGCACTGAAGCTTTCTTT	CASSSGQGTEAFF
TRBD1	TRBV19	many	TRBJ1-2	TGTGCCAGTAGTGCCGGGACAGGCTCTAACTATGGCTACACCTTC	CASSAGTGSNYGYTF
NA	TRBV29-1	NA	TRBJ1-1	TGCAGCGCAAATTCCCCGGGGAACACTGAAGCTTTCTTT	CSANSPGNTEAFF
NA	TRBV5-6	many	TRBJ1-4	TGTGCCAGCAGCTTGACGGGACACAATAATGAAAAACTGTTTTTT	CASSLTGHNNEKLFF
TRBD1	TRBV10-3	NA	TRBJ1-2	TGTGCCATCAGTGTGGACAGGCAGGGCTACACCTTC	CAISVDRQGYTF
NA	TRBV19	NA	TRBJ2-7	TGTGCCAGTAGTAAGAGAAACGAGCAGTACTTC	CASSKRNEQYF
NA	TRBV2	few	TRBJ2-3	TGTGCCAGCATAACAGGGAGGAGAGGCACAGATACGCAGTATTTT	CASITGRRGTDTQYF
NA	TRBV6-2/TRBV6-3	few	TRBJ1-1	TGTGCCAGCAGTTACCTGGGACAGAACACTGAAGCTTTCTTT	CASSYLGQNTEAFF
NA	TRBV4-2	NA	TRBJ1-5	TGTGCCAGCAGCCAAGAAGATGAGGGTCCCCTCTCAGGGCCCCAGCATTTT	CASSQEDEGPLSGPQHF
TRBD1	TRBV25-1	NA	TRBJ1-1	TGTGCCAGCAGTGAAACCAAGACAGGGGAAAACACTGAAGCTTTCTTT	CASSETKTGENTEAFF
TRBD1	TRBV5-4	NA	TRBJ1-1	TGTGCCAGCAGCTTGGGACAGGGAAGGGCTGAAGCTTTCTTT	CASSLGQGRAEAFF
NA	TRBV2	NA	TRBJ2-7	TGTGCCAGCAGTTACGGGGGACCCCCTTACGAGCAGTACTTC	CASSYGGPPYEQYF
NA	TRBV20-1	many	TRBJ1-1	TGCAGTGCTCATCTACAGGGTAGGACTGAAGCTTTCTTT	CSAHLQGRTEAFF
NA	TRBV15	many	TRBJ1-2	TGTGCCACCAGCAGAGATGCGGGGGACGGCTACACCTTC	CATSRDAGDGYTF
TRBD2	TRBV9	many	TRBJ2-3	TGTGCCAGCAGCGTAGGGGTTGGGGGACTAGCGGGAGTGGAAGATACGCAGTATTTT	CASSVGVGGLAGVEDTQYF
NA	TRBV9	NA	TRBJ2-7	TGCGCCAGCAGCGTGACCAACAACGAGCAGTACTTC	CASSVTNNEQYF
TRBD2	TRBV6-1	many	TRBJ2-6	TGTGCCAGCAGGAGTTTAGCGGGGGCCCTCTCTCGGGCCAACGTCCTGACTTTC	CASRSLAGALSRANVLTF
TRBD1	TRBV24-1	NA	TRBJ1-5	TGTGCCACCAGGGTAGAGCGGGGACAGGAAAATCAGCCCCAGCATTTT	CATRVERGQENQPQHF
TRBD1	TRBV2	once	TRBJ1-2	TGTGCCAGCGCTCCGAGGACAGGGTCGGGCTACACCTTC	CASAPRTGSGYTF
TRBD2	TRBV7-8	NA	TRBJ2-3	TGTGCCAGCAGCTTAGCGAGCGGGGGGATCACAGATACGCAGTATTTT	CASSLASGGITDTQYF
TRBD1	TRBV29-1	NA	TRBJ2-3	TGCAGCGTTGAGCGGGGACAGGACAACCCAGATACGCAGTATTTT	CSVERGQDNPDTQYF
TRBD2	TRBV20-1	NA	TRBJ2-7	TGCAGTGCTTGGACTAGCTTAAGCGAGCAGTACTTC	CSAWTSLSEQYF
TRBD2	TRBV11-2	NA	TRBJ2-1	TGTGCCAGCAGCTTAGTCGGGCTAGCGGGAAAATATGAGCAGTTCTTC	CASSLVGLAGKYEQFF
TRBD1	TRBV6-5	NA	TRBJ1-3	TGTGCCAGCAGTTACCGCGGACAGGGGGGTGGAAACACCATATATTTT	CASSYRGQGGGNTIYF
NA	TRBV7-9	few	TRBJ1-5	TGTGCCAGCAGCTTAGATGAAGATCAGCCCCAGCATTTT	CASSLDEDQPQHF